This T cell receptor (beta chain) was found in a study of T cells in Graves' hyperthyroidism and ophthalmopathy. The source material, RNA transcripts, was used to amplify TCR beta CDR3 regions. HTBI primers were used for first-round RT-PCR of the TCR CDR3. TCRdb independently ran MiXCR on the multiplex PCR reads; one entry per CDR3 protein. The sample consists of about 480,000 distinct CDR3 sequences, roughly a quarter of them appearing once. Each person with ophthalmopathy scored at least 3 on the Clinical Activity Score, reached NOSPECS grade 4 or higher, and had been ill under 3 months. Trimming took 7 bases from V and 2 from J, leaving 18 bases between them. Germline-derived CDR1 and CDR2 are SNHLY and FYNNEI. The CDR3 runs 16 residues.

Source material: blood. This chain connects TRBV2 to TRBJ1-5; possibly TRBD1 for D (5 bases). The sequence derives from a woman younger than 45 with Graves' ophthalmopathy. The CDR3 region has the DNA TGTGCCAGCACTCAGGGTAGATTCTCGGGCAATCAGCCCCAGCATTTT. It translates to CASTQGRFSGNQPQHF.